Shown below are 14 T cell receptor beta chains from a single sample sequenced in a study of cytomegalovirus exposure and HLA in healthy donors. The PCR contained 60 Vbeta and 13 Jbeta primers. Clones were sequenced by immunoSEQ multiplex PCR, and TCRdb holds only the in-frame ones, with some missing. The data contain some 200,000 clones, around 77% of them singletons. The sample was PBMCs. These receptors all come from a woman aged 25 to 45 in good health and CMV-seronegative.

The sample holds a few counts of this clone. This chain's CDR3 is CASSRITRSETQYF. For the CDR3, the DNA is TGTGCCAGCAGCCGCATCACTAGGTCTGAGACCCAGTACTTC. This chain connects TRBV7-8 to TRBJ2-5; possible D gene TRBD2, 5 bases. Germline lookup yields CDR1 SGHVS and CDR2 FQNEAQ. V gave up 5 bases and J gave up 5 bases, with 15 bases separating them. The CDR3 is made up of 14 amino acids.

The chain couples TRBV7-9 to TRBJ2-5; no firm D call. Germline V lookup: CDR1 SEHNR, CDR2 FQNEAQ (reference sequence). The V gene lost 4 bases and the J gene lost 0 bases, with 6 bases spanning the gap. CDR3 length: 13 residues. The DNA of the CDR3 is TGTGCCAGCAGCTCCCTCCACCAAGAGACCCAGTACTTC. Protein sequence: CASSSLHQETQYF.

The CDR3 protein is CASSPPLAGQGASTNEKLFF. The CDR3 DNA follows: TGTGCCAGCTCACCACCGCTTGCGGGACAGGGGGCGTCTACTAATGAAAAACTGTTTTTT. This sequence joins TRBV18 and TRBJ1-4, with 12 bases matching TRBD1. From germline, CDR1 is KGHSH and CDR2 LQKENI. The CDR3 consists of 20 residues. Losses at the gene ends were 0 bases for V and 2 bases for J; bases not matched to a gene: 10. Looking up the rest from reference TRBV18 and TRBJ1-4 gives the full variable domain: NAGVMQNPRHLVRRRGQEARLRCSPMKGHSHVYWYRQLPEEGLKFMVYLQKENIIDESGMPKERFSAEFPKEGPSILRIQQVVRGDSAAYFCASSPPLAGQGASTNEKLFFGSGTQLSVL.

The rearrangement joins TRBV13 to TRBJ1-1, with D uncertain. This CDR3 has 15 amino acids. Germline values: CDR1 PRHDT, CDR2 FYEKMQ (reference sequence). Trimming took 3 bases from V and 0 from J, leaving 11 bases between them. The CDR3 protein is CASSFSPAMNTEAFF. CDR3 nucleotide sequence: TGTGCCAGCAGCTTTTCCCCAGCGATGAACACTGAAGCTTTCTTT.

The chain joins TRBV28 to TRBJ2-7, with 7 bases identical to TRBD2. V shed 3 bases and J 7 bases; nucleotides not matched to a gene: 15. Germline V gives CDR1 MDHEN, CDR2 SYDVKM. The CDR3 has 16 residues. The CDR3, as DNA: TGTGCCAGCAGTTTCGGGCTAGCGGCCCCGGTAGGGGAGCAGTACTTC. This encodes CASSFGLAAPVGEQYF.

The chain couples TRBV29-1 to TRBJ2-1; D might be TRBD2 (6 bases). CDR3 size: 10 residues. Germline V gene data show CDR1 as SQVTM and CDR2 as ANQGSEA. V lost 4 bases and J lost 9, with 7 bases in between. The CDR3 spells CSVAGGEQFF. Written as DNA, the CDR3 is TGCAGCGTTGCCGGGGGTGAGCAGTTCTTC.

This clone was seen only once. The V call is TRBV5-1, the J call TRBJ1-2; D is unclear. The germline CDR1 and CDR2 sequences are SGHRS and YFSETQ. Trimming shortened V by 5 bases and J by 1 base, and 9 bases separated the two germline ends. This CDR3 is built from 13 residues. Here the CDR3 reads CASSAHINYGYTF. In DNA form, the CDR3 reads TGCGCCAGCAGTGCACACATTAACTATGGCTACACCTTC.

In this sample, this clone turned up once. V gene TRBV6-1 combines with J gene TRBJ1-1; TRBD1 aligns across 10 bases. The CDR3 is 15 amino acids. Germline CDR1 and CDR2: MNHNS and SASEGT. Unmatched junction bases numbered 11, after V lost 5 bases and J lost 8 bases. CDR3 sequence (DNA): TGTGCCAGCAGTAGGGGGACAGGGGCACCCTTGGAAGCTTTCTTT. As protein: CASSRGTGAPLEAFF.

The CDR3 protein is CASSPQGAMNTEAFF. CDR3 DNA: TGTGCCAGCTCACCACAGGGGGCTATGAACACTGAAGCTTTCTTT. V is TRBV18 and J is TRBJ1-1; 7 positions agree with TRBD1. Losses at the gene ends were 1 base for V and 0 bases for J; bases not matched to a gene: 2. The germline V gene encodes CDR1 KGHSH and CDR2 LQKENI. The CDR3 sequence is 15 residues long.

This sequence joins TRBV7-8 and TRBJ2-5; 7 bases fit TRBD2. Unmatched junction bases numbered 9, after V lost 4 bases and J lost 1 base. There are 16 residues in the CDR3. The germline V gene has CDR1 SGHVS and CDR2 FQNEAQ. DNA of the CDR3: TGTGCCAGCAGCTCCCGACTAGCTGACCGCCAAGAGACCCAGTACTTC. Encoded protein: CASSSRLADRQETQYF.

The table lists this clone with a few counts. The rearrangement links TRBV28 to TRBJ1-5; D may be TRBD1 (5 bases). The CDR3 totals 14 residues. The V end was cut by 8 bases, the J end by 7 bases, with 18 bases between. Germline V lookup: CDR1 MDHEN, CDR2 SYDVKM. CDR3 nucleotides: TGTGCCAGCGGAAATACGGGGGTAGCGCAGCCCCAGCATTTT. Residues: CASGNTGVAQPQHF.

This chain connects TRBV11-3 to TRBJ2-5; D is perhaps TRBD1 (6 bases). CDR1 is SGHNT, CDR2 YENEEA, per germline. Trimming pared 5 bases from V and 6 bases from J, leaving 13 bases between. The CDR3 length is 13 residues. The CDR3 sequence is CASSGDTEQTQYF. The DNA of the CDR3 is TGTGCCAGCAGCGGGGACACGGAGCAGACCCAGTACTTC.

The V gene is TRBV5-6, the J gene TRBJ2-7; D might be TRBD1 (6 bases). The CDR3 consists of 13 residues. The germline CDR1 and CDR2 sequences are SGHDT and YYEEEE. V was shortened by 3 bases and J by 3 bases, with 10 bases between the two germline ends. The CDR3 here is CASSSRDNYEQYF. Written as DNA, the CDR3 is TGTGCCAGCAGCTCCCGGGACAACTACGAGCAGTACTTC.

The V gene is TRBV9, the J gene TRBJ2-2; the D gene is possibly TRBD1 (6 bases). This CDR3 has 15 amino acids. Germline values: CDR1 SGDLS, CDR2 YYNGEE. V was cut by 0 bases and J by 1 base, with 7 bases left in between. The DNA for the CDR3 is TGTGCCAGCAGCGTAGGGACAGAGAACACCGGGGAGCTGTTTTTT. It yields the protein CASSVGTENTGELFF.